The 29 T cell receptor beta chains in this list originate from one sample, sequenced in a study of cytomegalovirus exposure and HLA in healthy donors. PCR used 60 Vbeta primers and 13 Jbeta primers. Sequencing used immunoSEQ multiplex PCR; TCRdb keeps in-frame clones, though not all of them. The sample has 140,000 to 150,000 clones, roughly 80% seen once; the top ten hold around 3%. The sample comprised PBMCs. All receptors come from a man aged 35 to 55 in good health and CMV-seropositive.

The V call is TRBV6-5, the J call TRBJ1-4; maybe TRBD1 (5 bases). The CDR3 runs to 12 residues. The germline gives CDR1 MNHEY, CDR2 SVGAGI. The CDR3: CVSRGNNEKLFF. CDR3 sequence (DNA): TGTGTGTCAAGGGGAAATAATGAAAAACTGTTTTTT.

The chain joins TRBV7-3 to TRBJ2-1, with a possible D match to TRBD2 (6 bases). Germline CDR1 reads SGHTA; CDR2 reads FQGTGA. Trimming removed 7 bases at V and 8 bases at J, with 18 bases between. The CDR3 has 14 residues. The CDR3 spells CASTSGTPPYEQFF. CDR3 bases: TGTGCCAGCACCTCCGGGACTCCCCCCTATGAGCAGTTCTTC.

This clone was seen only once. The chain recombines TRBV5-1 with TRBJ2-5, with D maybe TRBD2 (6 bases). CDR3 length: 17 residues. The V and J ends lost 4 bases and 7 bases respectively, with 26 bases between them. Germline values: CDR1 SGHRS, CDR2 YFSETQ. The CDR3 region has the DNA TGCGCCAGCAGCGAGGCCTACGGGGCGCGGGGAGAAGGGACCCAGTACTTC. It is translated as CASSEAYGARGEGTQYF.

On this clone: An end of the junction does not agree with germline; a read error may underlie this. The V call is TRBV7-6, the J call TRBJ2-5; D is possibly TRBD2 (6 bases). Germline V gene sequence: CDR1 SGHVS, CDR2 FNYEAQ. CDR3 length: 12 amino acids. CDR3 in DNA: TGTGCCAGCAGCTTACCTCGGGAGATCCAGTACTTC. It specifies CASSLPREIQYF.

This chain connects TRBV19 to TRBJ1-2, with D possibly TRBD1 on 6 matching bases. The germline V gene encodes CDR1 LNHDA and CDR2 SQIVND (reference sequence). V lost 7 bases and J lost 4, with 10 bases in between. This CDR3 has 12 residues. The CDR3 spells CASTQQGYGYTF. CDR3 bases: TGTGCCAGTACCCAACAGGGCTATGGCTACACCTTC. Based on the CDR3 plus reference TRBV19 and TRBJ1-2, the full variable domain is DGGITQSPKYLFRKEGQNVTLSCEQNLNHDAMYWYRQDPGQGLRLIYYSQIVNDFQKGDIAEGYSVSREKKESFPLTVTSAQKNPTAFYLCASTQQGYGYTFGSGTRLTVV.

The chain combines TRBV7-2 with TRBJ2-3; 7 nucleotides align to TRBD2. Germline CDR1 and CDR2: SGHTA and FQGNSA. V shed 3 bases and J 7 bases; nucleotides not matched to a gene: 10. This CDR3 comprises 15 residues. CDR3 in amino acids: CASSLGGTTSHTQYF. As DNA, the CDR3 is TGTGCCAGCAGCTTGGGGGGGACCACGTCACATACGCAGTATTTT.

The chain combines TRBV28 with TRBJ1-2; maybe TRBD1 (6 bases). Germline-derived CDR1 and CDR2 are MDHEN and SYDVKM. V shed 3 bases and J shed 4 bases, with 12 bases lying between them. The CDR3 spans 14 residues. As DNA, the CDR3 is TGTGCCAGCAGTTTTGGGGACATCACCTATGGCTACACCTTC. Translating it yields CASSFGDITYGYTF.

The chain is built from TRBV2 and TRBJ1-2; tentatively, D is TRBD1 (6 bases). The CDR3 has 15 amino acids. V was pared by 7 bases and J by 0 bases, with 15 bases between. Germline V gene lookup returns CDR1 SNHLY and CDR2 FYNNEI. The CDR3 DNA reads TGTGCCAGCACCCGATTAGGGGGAGCTAACTATGGCTACACCTTC. Its protein is CASTRLGGANYGYTF.

This clone was recorded at least ten times. The genes are TRBV14 and TRBJ1-1; tentative D call: TRBD1 (5 bases). This CDR3 contains 14 residues. The V end was cut by 1 base, the J end by 0 bases, with 6 bases between. Per the germline V gene, CDR1 is SGHDN and CDR2 is FVKESK. CDR3 sequence: CASSQGTLNTEAFF. CDR3 in DNA: TGTGCCAGCAGCCAAGGGACACTGAACACTGAAGCTTTCTTT.

This chain links TRBV15 with TRBJ2-4; 10 bases fit TRBD1. This CDR3 has 16 residues. Germline assignment: CDR1 LNHNV and CDR2 YYDKDF (reference sequence). Germline trimming cut 5 bases from V and 1 base from J; bases unmatched to any gene: 5. This CDR3 is CATSGWTGGAKNIQYF. CDR3 in DNA: TGTGCCACCAGCGGGTGGACAGGGGGGGCCAAAAACATTCAGTACTTC.

The chain joins TRBV28 to TRBJ1-2, with D unclear. Trimming stripped 5 bases from V and 8 bases from J, with 18 bases between. The CDR3 is 14 residues long. CDR1 and CDR2 (germline): MDHEN, SYDVKM. The CDR3 reads CASSRQATLRGYTF. The CDR3 DNA reads as TGTGCCAGCAGTAGGCAGGCGACCCTTCGGGGCTACACCTTC.

The chain recombines TRBV7-9 with TRBJ1-1, with D perhaps TRBD1 (6 bases). Looked up from germline, CDR1 is SEHNR and CDR2 is FQNEAQ (reference sequence). V shed 6 bases and J shed 2 bases, with 10 bases lying between them. This CDR3 is 13 amino acids long. CDR3 sequence (DNA): TGTGCCAGCAGGCCCGGGACAAACACTGAAGCTTTCTTT. It codes for CASRPGTNTEAFF. Based on the CDR3 plus reference TRBV7-9 and TRBJ1-1, the full variable domain is DTGVSQNPRHKITKRGQNVTFRCDPISEHNRLYWYRQTLGQGPEFLTYFQNEAQLEKSRLLSDRFSAERPKGSFSTLEIQRTEQGDSAMYLCASRPGTNTEAFFGQGTRLTVV.

The chain employs TRBV25-1 and TRBJ1-1; TRBD1 matches at 10 bases. Per the germline V gene, CDR1 is MGHDK and CDR2 is SYGVNS. The CDR3 extends over 17 amino acids. After removal of 4 bases from V and 4 bases from J, the junction contained 12 bases not matched to a gene. The CDR3 protein is CASSAMGQGLRFTEAFF. Here the CDR3 DNA reads TGTGCCAGCAGTGCAATGGGACAGGGGCTCCGATTCACTGAAGCTTTCTTT.

This sequence joins TRBV19 and TRBJ1-6; 7 nucleotides agree with TRBD1. The V and J ends lost 5 bases and 7 bases, in that order; junction bases with no gene match: 14. The V gene's germline CDR1 is LNHDA and CDR2 SQIVND (reference sequence). The CDR3 runs 17 residues. CDR3 loop: CASSRDRQGGANSPLHF. The DNA of the CDR3 is TGTGCCAGTAGTCGCGATCGACAGGGTGGGGCAAATTCACCCCTCCACTTT.

This rearrangement joins TRBV27 to TRBJ2-3, with 9 bases lining up with TRBD1. The V segment lost 3 bases and the J segment 3 bases; nucleotides outside the gene matches: 10. Germline loops: CDR1 MNHEY, CDR2 SMNVEV (reference sequence). The CDR3 is 17 amino acids. CDR3 in DNA: TGTGCCAGCAGTTTGGCACAGGGGGCGCAAGTTACAGATACGCAGTATTTT. This codes for CASSLAQGAQVTDTQYF.

J is TRBJ2-2 and V is TRBV9; no definite D call. CDR1 is SGDLS, CDR2 YYNGEE, per germline. Trimming shortened V by 0 bases and J by 7 bases, and 13 bases separated the two germline ends. The CDR3 spans 15 residues. For the CDR3, the DNA is TGTGCCAGCAGCGTAGTCGGGTCCGCGCGCGGGGAGCTGTTTTTT. Encoded protein: CASSVVGSARGELFF.

The rearrangement links TRBV9 to TRBJ2-1; TRBD2 agrees at 8 bases. There are 16 residues in the CDR3. The V segment lost 0 bases and the J segment 4 bases; nucleotides outside the gene matches: 6. Germline CDR1 reads SGDLS; CDR2 reads YYNGEE. CDR3 residues: CASSVERGGRYNEQFF. In DNA form, the CDR3 reads TGTGCCAGCAGCGTAGAACGGGGGGGGAGATACAATGAGCAGTTCTTC.

The V and J genes are TRBV5-1 and TRBJ2-7; 11 bases line up with TRBD2. The CDR3 is 15 residues long. Germline CDR1 is SGHRS and CDR2 is YFSETQ. Trimming took 3 bases from V and 3 from J; bases not matched to a gene: 5. This CDR3 reads CASSWVAGGVYEQYF. The CDR3 DNA follows: TGCGCCAGCAGCTGGGTAGCGGGAGGGGTCTACGAGCAGTACTTC.

This clone is a singleton in its sample. The chain has TRBV30 and TRBJ2-1, with 11 nucleotides matching TRBD2. With 5 bases clipped from V and 3 bases from J, the junction kept 3 bases outside the gene matches. Germline-derived CDR1 and CDR2 are GTSNPN and SVGIG (reference sequence). CDR3 size: 14 residues. For the CDR3, the DNA is TGTGCCTGGTCGGGGACTAGCGGCTACAATGAGCAGTTCTTC. Translation: CAWSGTSGYNEQFF.

The rearrangement links TRBV28 to TRBJ1-2, with 7 bases lining up with TRBD1. V shed 6 bases and J 5 bases; nucleotides not matched to a gene: 12. Germline CDR1 MDHEN, CDR2 SYDVKM. The CDR3 runs to 15 residues. CDR3 nucleotide sequence: TGTGCCAGCAGCACAAATCCGGGACAGCTTTATGGCTACACCTTC. Encoded protein: CASSTNPGQLYGYTF.

The rearrangement uses TRBV5-6 and TRBJ2-6; 8 bases map to TRBD1. CDR1 is SGHDT, CDR2 YYEEEE, per germline. CDR3 length: 16 residues. V was clipped by 4 bases and J by 0 bases; unmatched bases: 3. CDR3 DNA: TGTGCCAGCAGCACAACAGGGGGCTCTGGGGCCAACGTCCTGACTTTC. Encoded protein: CASSTTGGSGANVLTF.

This clone was counted between two and nine times. The rearrangement links TRBV6-6 to TRBJ1-3; the D is unclear. Germline-derived CDR1 and CDR2 are MNHNY and SVGAGI (reference sequence). The V and J ends lost 2 bases and 0 bases respectively, with 8 bases between them. This CDR3 comprises 15 residues. CDR3 loop: CASSYPEGSGNTIYF. CDR3 in DNA: TGTGCCAGCAGTTACCCGGAGGGCTCTGGAAACACCATATATTTT.

The chain is built from TRBV2 and TRBJ2-1; possible D gene TRBD2, 6 bases. V was cut by 6 bases and J by 12 bases, with 21 bases left in between. The CDR3 is made up of 14 amino acids. Per the germline V gene, CDR1 is SNHLY and CDR2 is FYNNEI. For the CDR3, the DNA is TGTGCCAGCAGCCGGGACCACTACAACGGGGGGCAGTTCTTC. Translation gives CASSRDHYNGGQFF.

The chain combines TRBV19 with TRBJ2-4; D perhaps matches TRBD2 (7 bases). Germline V gene data show CDR1 as LNHDA and CDR2 as SQIVND (reference sequence). V was trimmed by 7 bases and J by 9 bases, leaving 22 bases between them. There are 15 residues in the CDR3. In DNA, the CDR3 is TGTGCCAGTACCTCGCCTGGGGGGGCAGATATCATTCAGTACTTC. Translating gives CASTSPGGADIIQYF.

The V call is TRBV30, the J call TRBJ2-3, with D possibly being TRBD2 (6 bases). This CDR3 has 15 amino acids. The germline gives CDR1 GTSNPN, CDR2 SVGIG (reference sequence). V was pared by 7 bases and J by 4 bases, with 21 bases between. The CDR3 loop is CASFVRGAQADTQYF. The CDR3 region has the DNA TGTGCCTCGTTCGTGCGGGGCGCCCAGGCAGATACGCAGTATTTT.

The chain carries TRBV5-1 and TRBJ1-1; maybe TRBD1 (6 bases). V gave up 1 base and J gave up 8 bases, with 9 bases separating them. Germline V gene sequence: CDR1 SGHRS, CDR2 YFSETQ. The CDR3 spans 12 residues. The CDR3 DNA is TGCGCCAGCAGCTTGACAGGGCTCGAAGCTTTCTTT. It codes for CASSLTGLEAFF.

The chain uses TRBV2 and TRBJ1-2, with 12 bases fitting TRBD1. Trimming at V came to 7 bases and at J to 7 bases, leaving 10 bases not matched to a gene. Germline loops: CDR1 SNHLY, CDR2 FYNNEI. The CDR3 is made up of 15 amino acids. CDR3 sequence reads: CASMESGTGGSGYTF. DNA of the CDR3: TGTGCCAGCATGGAATCCGGGACAGGGGGCTCTGGCTACACCTTC. The variable domain in full, with the rest retrieved from reference TRBV2 and TRBJ1-2, is EPEVTQTPSHQVTQMGQEVILRCVPISNHLYFYWYRQILGQKVEFLVSFYNNEISEKSEIFDDQFSVERPDGSNFTLKIRSTKLEDSAMYFCASMESGTGGSGYTFGSGTRLTVV.

This rearrangement joins TRBV2 to TRBJ2-7, with 10 bases aligning to TRBD1. V trimming: 4 bases; J trimming: 2 bases; junction bases outside the gene matches: 2. The CDR3 runs to 14 residues. Germline V CDR1 and CDR2: SNHLY, FYNNEI. The CDR3 sequence: CASSGDRGAYEQYF. Written as DNA, the CDR3 is TGTGCCAGCAGTGGGGACAGGGGAGCCTACGAGCAGTACTTC.

CDR3 residues: CSVVQLSSYEQYF. DNA of the CDR3: TGCAGCGTTGTGCAGTTAAGCTCCTACGAGCAGTACTTC. The chain combines TRBV29-1 with TRBJ2-7; D is uncertain. CDR1 and CDR2 from the germline V gene are SQVTM and ANQGSEA. The V gene lost 4 bases and the J gene lost 0 bases, with 10 bases spanning the gap. There are 13 residues in the CDR3.